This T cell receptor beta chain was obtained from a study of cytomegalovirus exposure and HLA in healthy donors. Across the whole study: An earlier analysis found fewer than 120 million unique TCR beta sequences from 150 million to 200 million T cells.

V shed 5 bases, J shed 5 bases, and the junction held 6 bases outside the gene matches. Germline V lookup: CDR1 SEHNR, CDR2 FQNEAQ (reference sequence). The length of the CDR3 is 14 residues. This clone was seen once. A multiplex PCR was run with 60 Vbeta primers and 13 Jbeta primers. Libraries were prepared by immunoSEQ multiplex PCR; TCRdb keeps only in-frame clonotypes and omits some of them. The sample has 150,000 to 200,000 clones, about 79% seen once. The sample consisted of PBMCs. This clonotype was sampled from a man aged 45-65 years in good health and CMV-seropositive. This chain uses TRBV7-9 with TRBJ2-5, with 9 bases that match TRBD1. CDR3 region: CASSPRTGAETQYF. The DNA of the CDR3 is TGTGCCAGCAGCCCCAGGACAGGGGCGGAGACCCAGTACTTC.